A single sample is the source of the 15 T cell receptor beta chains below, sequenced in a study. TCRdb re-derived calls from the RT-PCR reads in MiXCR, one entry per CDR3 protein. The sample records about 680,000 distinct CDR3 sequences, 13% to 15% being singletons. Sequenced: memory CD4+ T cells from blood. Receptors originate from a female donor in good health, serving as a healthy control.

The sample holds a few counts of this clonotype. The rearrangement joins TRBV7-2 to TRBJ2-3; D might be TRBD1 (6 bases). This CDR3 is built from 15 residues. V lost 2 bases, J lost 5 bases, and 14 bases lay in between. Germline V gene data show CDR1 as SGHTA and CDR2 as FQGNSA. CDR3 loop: CASSLRGTLRDTQYF. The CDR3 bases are TGTGCCAGCAGCTTAAGGGGGACATTAAGAGATACGCAGTATTTT.

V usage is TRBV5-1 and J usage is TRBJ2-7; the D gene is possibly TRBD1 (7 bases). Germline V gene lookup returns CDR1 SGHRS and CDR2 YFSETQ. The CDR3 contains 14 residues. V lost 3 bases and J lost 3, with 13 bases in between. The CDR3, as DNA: TGCGCCAGCAGCTGGGGGGACAGCCTCTACGAGCAGTACTTC. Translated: CASSWGDSLYEQYF.

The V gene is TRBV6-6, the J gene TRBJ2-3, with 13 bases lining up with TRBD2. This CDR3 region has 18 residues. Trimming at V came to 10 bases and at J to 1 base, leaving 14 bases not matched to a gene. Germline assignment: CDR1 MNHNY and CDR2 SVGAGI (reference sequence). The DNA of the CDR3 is TGTGCCACCGCCCGGGGACTAGCGGGAAGCTCGGGCACAGATACGCAGTATTTT. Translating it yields CATARGLAGSSGTDTQYF.

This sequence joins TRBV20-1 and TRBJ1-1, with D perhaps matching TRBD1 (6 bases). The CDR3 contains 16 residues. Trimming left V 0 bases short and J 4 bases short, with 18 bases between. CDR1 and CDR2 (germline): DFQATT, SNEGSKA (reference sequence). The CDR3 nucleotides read TGCAGTGCTAGAGAATTGGGGGGGCTCGGGGGCACTGAAGCTTTCTTT. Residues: CSARELGGLGGTEAFF.

The CDR3: CASSLSWQENYGYTF. DNA of the CDR3: TGTGCCAGCAGTTTATCGTGGCAGGAGAACTATGGCTACACCTTC. This chain uses TRBV27 with TRBJ1-2, with unresolved D. CDR1 is MNHEY and CDR2 is SMNVEV in the germline V gene (reference sequence). This CDR3 comprises 15 residues. V was clipped by 0 bases and J by 2 bases, with 10 bases between them.

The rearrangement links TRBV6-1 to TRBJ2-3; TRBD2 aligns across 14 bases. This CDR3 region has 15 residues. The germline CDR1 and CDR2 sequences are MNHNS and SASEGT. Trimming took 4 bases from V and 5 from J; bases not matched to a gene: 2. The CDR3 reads CASSGTSGRIDTQYF. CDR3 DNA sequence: TGTGCCAGCAGTGGGACTAGCGGGAGGATAGATACGCAGTATTTT.

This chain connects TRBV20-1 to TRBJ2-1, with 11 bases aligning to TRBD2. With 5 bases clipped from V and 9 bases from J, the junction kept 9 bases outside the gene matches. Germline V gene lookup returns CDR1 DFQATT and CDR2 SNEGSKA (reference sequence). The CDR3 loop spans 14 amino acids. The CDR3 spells CSAPRGTSGGEQFF. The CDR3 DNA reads TGCAGTGCTCCCAGGGGGACTAGCGGCGGTGAGCAGTTCTTC.

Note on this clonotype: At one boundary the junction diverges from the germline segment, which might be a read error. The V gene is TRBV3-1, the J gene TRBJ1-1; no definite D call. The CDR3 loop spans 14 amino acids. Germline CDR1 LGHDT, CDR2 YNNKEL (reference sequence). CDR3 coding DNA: TGTGCCAGCCGCCACGGTGAGTTGAACACTGAAGCTTTCTTT. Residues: CASRHGELNTEAFF.

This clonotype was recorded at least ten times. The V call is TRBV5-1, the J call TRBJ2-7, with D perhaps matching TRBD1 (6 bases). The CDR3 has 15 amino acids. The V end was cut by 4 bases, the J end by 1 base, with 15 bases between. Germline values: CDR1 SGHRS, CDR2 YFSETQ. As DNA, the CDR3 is TGCGCCAGCAGCAGAAGTCAGGGGAGATCCTACGAGCAGTACTTC. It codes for CASSRSQGRSYEQYF. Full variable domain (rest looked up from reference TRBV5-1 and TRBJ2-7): KAGVTQTPRYLIKTRGQQVTLSCSPISGHRSVSWYQQTPGQGLQFLFEYFSETQRNKGNFPGRFSGRQFSNSRSEMNVSTLELGDSALYLCASSRSQGRSYEQYFGPGTRLTVT.

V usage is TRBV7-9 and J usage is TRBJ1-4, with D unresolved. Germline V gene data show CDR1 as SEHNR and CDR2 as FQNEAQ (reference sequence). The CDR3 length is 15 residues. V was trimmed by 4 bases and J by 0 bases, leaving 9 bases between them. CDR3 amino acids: CASSSRAATNEKLFF. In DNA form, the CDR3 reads TGTGCCAGCAGCTCGAGGGCCGCAACTAATGAAAAACTGTTTTTT.

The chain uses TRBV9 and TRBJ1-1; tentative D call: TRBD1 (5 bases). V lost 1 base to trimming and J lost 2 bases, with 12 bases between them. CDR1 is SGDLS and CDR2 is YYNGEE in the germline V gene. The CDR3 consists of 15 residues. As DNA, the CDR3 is TGTGCCAGCAGCGTACAGGGACGGAGCAACACTGAAGCTTTCTTT. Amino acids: CASSVQGRSNTEAFF.

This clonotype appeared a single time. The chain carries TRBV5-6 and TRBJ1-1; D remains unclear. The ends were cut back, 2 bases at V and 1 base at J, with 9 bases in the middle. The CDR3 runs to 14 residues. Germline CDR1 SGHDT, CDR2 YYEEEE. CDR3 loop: CASSLIGANTEAFF. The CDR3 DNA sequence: TGTGCCAGCAGCTTAATAGGCGCGAACACTGAAGCTTTCTTT.

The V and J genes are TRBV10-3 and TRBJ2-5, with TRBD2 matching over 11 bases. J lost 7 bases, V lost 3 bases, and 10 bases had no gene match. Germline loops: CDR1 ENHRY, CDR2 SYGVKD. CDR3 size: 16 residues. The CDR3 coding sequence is TGTGCCATCAGTGACTATAGCGGGGGGGCGGCCGGGACCCAGTACTTC. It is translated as CAISDYSGGAAGTQYF.

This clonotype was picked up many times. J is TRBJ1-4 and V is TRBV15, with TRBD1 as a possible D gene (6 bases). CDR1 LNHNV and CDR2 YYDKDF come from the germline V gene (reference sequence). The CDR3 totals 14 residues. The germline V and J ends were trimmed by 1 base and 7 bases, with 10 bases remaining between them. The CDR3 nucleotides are TGTGCCACCAGCAGAGCAGGGGCGGGTGAAAAACTGTTTTTT. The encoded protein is CATSRAGAGEKLFF.

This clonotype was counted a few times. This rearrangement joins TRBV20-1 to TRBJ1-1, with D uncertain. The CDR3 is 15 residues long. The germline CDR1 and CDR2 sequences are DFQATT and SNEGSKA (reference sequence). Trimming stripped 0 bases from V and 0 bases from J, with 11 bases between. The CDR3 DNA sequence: TGCAGTGCTAGAGATCATGGGCGCCTGAACACTGAAGCTTTCTTT. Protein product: CSARDHGRLNTEAFF.